This T cell receptor beta chain is from a study of cytomegalovirus exposure and HLA in healthy donors. On the study more broadly: Genotyping of 400 or so donors showed that 70% to 90% belonged to the Caucasian-associated ancestry cluster.

Whole-study findings and limits: Later analysis revealed greater clonal expansion in HLA-associated TCR beta chains than in equally common others. Later on, a genetic analysis was performed. It linked a missense variant in DCLRE1C with V- and J-gene trimming of TCR beta.

The PCR contained 60 Vbeta and 13 Jbeta primers. Only in-frame clones appear in the TCRdb table, and some are missing; sequencing was by immunoSEQ multiplex PCR. The sample includes over 150,000 clones, around 79% of them seen just once. The CDR3 is made up of 14 amino acids. Trimming took 6 bases from V and 4 from J, leaving 15 bases between them. Germline CDR1 reads LNHDA; CDR2 reads SQIVND (reference sequence). There are a few counts of this clone. Its antigen is unknown. Source material: PBMCs. This chain connects TRBV19 to TRBJ1-2; no clear D gene. This sequence originates from a woman between 35 and 50 years old in good health and CMV-seropositive. The CDR3 DNA is TGTGCCAGTAGCATGGGAGGGTTGGCCTATGGCTACACCTTC. Its protein product is CASSMGGLAYGYTF.